This T cell receptor (beta chain) was observed in a study of cytomegalovirus exposure and HLA in healthy donors. The PCR was carried out with 60 Vbeta primers and 13 Jbeta primers. Data came from immunoSEQ multiplex PCR; TCRdb stores just in-frame clones and leaves some out. The sample consists of fewer than 90,000 clones, around four fifths of them appearing once. The CDR3 runs to 16 residues. Germline CDR1 reads SGHNT; CDR2 reads YYREEE (reference sequence). J was trimmed by 5 bases and V by 0 bases; bases with no gene match: 5. Sequenced sample: PBMCs. This rearrangement joins TRBV5-4 to TRBJ2-5, with TRBD1 matching over 12 bases. The source of this sequence is a man aged 30 to 45 in good health and CMV-seropositive. The CDR3 loop is CASSLAGQGAWETQYF. The CDR3 DNA reads TGTGCCAGCAGCTTGGCGGGACAGGGGGCTTGGGAGACCCAGTACTTC.